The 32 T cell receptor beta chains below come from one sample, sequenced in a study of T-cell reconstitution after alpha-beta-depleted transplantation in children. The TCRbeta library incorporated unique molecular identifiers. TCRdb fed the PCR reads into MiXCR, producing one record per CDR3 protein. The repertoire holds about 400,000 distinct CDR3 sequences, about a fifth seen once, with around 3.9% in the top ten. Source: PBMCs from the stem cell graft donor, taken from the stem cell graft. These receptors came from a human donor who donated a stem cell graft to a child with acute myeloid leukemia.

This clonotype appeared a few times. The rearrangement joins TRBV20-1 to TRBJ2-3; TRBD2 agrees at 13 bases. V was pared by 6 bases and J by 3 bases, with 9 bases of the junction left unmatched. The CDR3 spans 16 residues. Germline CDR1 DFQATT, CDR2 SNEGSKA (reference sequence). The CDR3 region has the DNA TGCAGTGCCCGACTAGCGGGAGGCGTAGGAACAGATACGCAGTATTTT. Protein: CSARLAGGVGTDTQYF.

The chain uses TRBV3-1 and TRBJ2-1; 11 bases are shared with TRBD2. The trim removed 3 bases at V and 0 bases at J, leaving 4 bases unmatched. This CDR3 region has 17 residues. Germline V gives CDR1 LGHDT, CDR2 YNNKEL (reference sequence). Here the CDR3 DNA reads TGTGCCAGCAGCCAGGGTAGCGGGAGGGCCTCCTACAATGAGCAGTTCTTC. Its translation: CASSQGSGRASYNEQFF.

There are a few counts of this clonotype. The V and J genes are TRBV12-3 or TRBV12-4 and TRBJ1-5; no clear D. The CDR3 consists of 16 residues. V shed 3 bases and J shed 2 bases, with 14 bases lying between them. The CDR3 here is CASSFGVQVGNQPQHF. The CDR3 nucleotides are TGTGCCAGCAGTTTTGGCGTCCAGGTTGGCAATCAGCCCCAGCATTTT.

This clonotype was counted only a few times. As DNA, the CDR3 is TGCAGCGTAGTCGGGACTAGCGGGATCTATACGCAGTATTTT. Its protein product is CSVVGTSGIYTQYF. The genes are TRBV29-1 and TRBJ2-3; TRBD2 matches at 13 bases. The J segment lost 7 bases and the V segment lost 6 bases, leaving 7 bases of the junction unmatched. CDR3 length: 14 amino acids. The germline gives CDR1 SQVTM, CDR2 ANQGSEA.

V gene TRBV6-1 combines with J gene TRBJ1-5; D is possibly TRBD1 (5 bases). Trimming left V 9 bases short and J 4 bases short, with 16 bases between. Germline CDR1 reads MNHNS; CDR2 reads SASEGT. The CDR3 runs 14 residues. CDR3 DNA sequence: TGTGCCAGTAGCAGGGCCCCTTCTAATCAGCCCCAGCATTTT. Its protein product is CASSRAPSNQPQHF.

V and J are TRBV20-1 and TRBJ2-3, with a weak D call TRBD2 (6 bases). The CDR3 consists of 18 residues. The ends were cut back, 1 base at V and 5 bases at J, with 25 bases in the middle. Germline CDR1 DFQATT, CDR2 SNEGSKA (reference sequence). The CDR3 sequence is CSARAYRGLAISGDTQYF. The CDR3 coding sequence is TGCAGTGCTAGAGCATATCGTGGGCTAGCGATATCGGGAGATACGCAGTATTTT.

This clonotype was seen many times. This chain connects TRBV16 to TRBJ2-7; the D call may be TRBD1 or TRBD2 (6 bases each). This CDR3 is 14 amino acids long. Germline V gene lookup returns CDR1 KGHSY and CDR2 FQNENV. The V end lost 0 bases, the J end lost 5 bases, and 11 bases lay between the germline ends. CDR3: CASSQSRGANEQYF. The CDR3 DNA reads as TGTGCCAGCAGCCAATCTAGGGGGGCCAACGAGCAGTACTTC.

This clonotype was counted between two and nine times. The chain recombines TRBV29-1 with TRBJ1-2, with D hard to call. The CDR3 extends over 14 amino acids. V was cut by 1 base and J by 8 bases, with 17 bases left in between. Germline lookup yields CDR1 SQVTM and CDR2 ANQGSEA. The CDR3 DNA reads TGCAGCGTTGAAGCGAGAAACAGCGCTCCGGGCTACACCTTC. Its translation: CSVEARNSAPGYTF.

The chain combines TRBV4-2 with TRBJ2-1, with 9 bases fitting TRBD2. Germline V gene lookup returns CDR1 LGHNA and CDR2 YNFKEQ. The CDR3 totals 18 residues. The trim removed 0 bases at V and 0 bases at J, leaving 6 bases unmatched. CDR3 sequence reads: CASSQELAGGSSYNEQFF. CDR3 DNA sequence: TGTGCCAGCAGCCAAGAATTGGCGGGAGGGAGCTCCTACAATGAGCAGTTCTTC.

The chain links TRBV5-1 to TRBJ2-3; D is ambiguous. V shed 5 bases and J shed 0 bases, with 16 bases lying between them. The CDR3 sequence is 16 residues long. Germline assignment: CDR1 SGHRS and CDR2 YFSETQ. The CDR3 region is CASRDLAATSTDTQYF. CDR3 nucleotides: TGCGCCAGCAGGGATTTGGCGGCGACTAGCACAGATACGCAGTATTTT.

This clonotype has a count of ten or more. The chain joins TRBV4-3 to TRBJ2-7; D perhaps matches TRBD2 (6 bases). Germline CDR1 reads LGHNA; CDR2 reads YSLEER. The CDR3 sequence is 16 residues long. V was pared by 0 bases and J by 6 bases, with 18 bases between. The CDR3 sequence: CASSQDWRLDRSEQYF. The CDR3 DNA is TGCGCCAGCAGCCAAGATTGGAGACTAGACCGCTCCGAGCAGTACTTC.

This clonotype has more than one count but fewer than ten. The CDR3 DNA reads as TGCAGCGTTGAAGTGGGGCGAGGAGGGGACGAGCAGTACTTC. Translated, it gives CSVEVGRGGDEQYF. This rearrangement joins TRBV29-1 to TRBJ2-7; D may be TRBD2 (6 bases). Trimming took off 1 base at V and 5 bases at J, with 15 bases between the two ends. Germline V gene lookup returns CDR1 SQVTM and CDR2 ANQGSEA. This CDR3 is 14 amino acids long.

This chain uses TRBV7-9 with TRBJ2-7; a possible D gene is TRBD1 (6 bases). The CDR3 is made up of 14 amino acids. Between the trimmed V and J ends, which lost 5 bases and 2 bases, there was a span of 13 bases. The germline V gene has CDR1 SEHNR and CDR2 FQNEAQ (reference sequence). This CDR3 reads CASSRWTETYEQYF. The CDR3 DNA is TGTGCCAGCAGCCGTTGGACAGAGACCTACGAGCAGTACTTC. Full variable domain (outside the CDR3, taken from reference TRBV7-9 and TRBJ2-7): DTGVSQNPRHKITKRGQNVTFRCDPISEHNRLYWYRQTLGQGPEFLTYFQNEAQLEKSRLLSDRFSAERPKGSFSTLEIQRTEQGDSAMYLCASSRWTETYEQYFGPGTRLTVT.

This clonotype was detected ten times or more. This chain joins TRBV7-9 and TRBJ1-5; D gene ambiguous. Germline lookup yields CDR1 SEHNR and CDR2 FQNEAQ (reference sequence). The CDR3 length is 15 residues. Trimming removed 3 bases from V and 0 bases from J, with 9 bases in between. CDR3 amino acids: CASSLGGDSNQPQHF. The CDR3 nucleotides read TGTGCCAGCAGCTTGGGTGGCGATAGCAATCAGCCCCAGCATTTT.

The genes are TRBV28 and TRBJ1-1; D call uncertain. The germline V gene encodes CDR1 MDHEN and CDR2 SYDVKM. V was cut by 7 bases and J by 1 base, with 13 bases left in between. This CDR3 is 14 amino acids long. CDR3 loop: CASMGGSTNTEAFF. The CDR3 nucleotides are TGTGCCAGCATGGGAGGGAGCACGAACACTGAAGCTTTCTTT.

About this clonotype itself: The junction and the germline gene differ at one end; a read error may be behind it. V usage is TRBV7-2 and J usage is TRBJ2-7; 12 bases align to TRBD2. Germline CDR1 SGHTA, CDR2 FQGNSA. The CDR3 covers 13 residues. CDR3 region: CASSSTTSGSLVW. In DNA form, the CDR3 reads TGTGCCAGCAGTTCGACGACTAGCGGGAGCCTGGTGTGG.

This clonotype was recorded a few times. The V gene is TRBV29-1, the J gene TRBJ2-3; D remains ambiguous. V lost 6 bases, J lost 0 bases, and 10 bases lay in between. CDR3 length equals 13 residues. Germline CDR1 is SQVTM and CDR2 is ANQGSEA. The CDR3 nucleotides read TGCAGCGTCCCCACTTTTAGCACAGATACGCAGTATTTT. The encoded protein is CSVPTFSTDTQYF.

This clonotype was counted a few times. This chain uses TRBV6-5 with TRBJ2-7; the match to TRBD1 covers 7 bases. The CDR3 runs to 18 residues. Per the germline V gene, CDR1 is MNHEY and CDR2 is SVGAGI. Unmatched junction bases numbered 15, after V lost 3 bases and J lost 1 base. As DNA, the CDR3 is TGTGCCAGCAGTTATCGTGGCCCGACAGGGTCGTTATCCTACGAGCAGTACTTC. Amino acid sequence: CASSYRGPTGSLSYEQYF.

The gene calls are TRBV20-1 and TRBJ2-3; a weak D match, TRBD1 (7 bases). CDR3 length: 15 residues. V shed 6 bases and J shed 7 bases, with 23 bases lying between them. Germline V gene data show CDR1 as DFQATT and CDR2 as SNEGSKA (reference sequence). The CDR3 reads CSAQGRDPLFYTQYF. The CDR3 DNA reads TGCAGTGCACAGGGGCGGGACCCCCTATTCTATACGCAGTATTTT.

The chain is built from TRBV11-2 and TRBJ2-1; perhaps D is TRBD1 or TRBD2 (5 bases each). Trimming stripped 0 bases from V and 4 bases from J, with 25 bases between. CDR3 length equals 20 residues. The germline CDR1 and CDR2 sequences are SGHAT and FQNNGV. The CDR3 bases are TGTGCCAGCAGCTTAGATCGGTTACAGGCACGGGGCACCTTTTACAATGAGCAGTTCTTC. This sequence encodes CASSLDRLQARGTFYNEQFF.

This CDR3 is CASRETRGQAFFF. For the CDR3, the DNA is TGTGCCAGCAGAGAAACCAGAGGGCAGGCGTTTTTTTTT. The genes are TRBV6-1 and TRBJ1-4; D is unresolved. Germline V gives CDR1 MNHNS, CDR2 SASEGT. The CDR3 runs 13 residues. V was shortened by 6 bases and J by 17 bases, with 22 bases between the two germline ends.

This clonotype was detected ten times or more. The CDR3 reads CASSLGQNQPQHF. CDR3 DNA: TGTGCCAGCAGCTTAGGGCAGAATCAGCCCCAGCATTTT. This chain links TRBV7-9 with TRBJ1-5, with D hard to call. The CDR3 is 13 amino acids. The germline V gene encodes CDR1 SEHNR and CDR2 FQNEAQ (reference sequence). V lost 1 base and J lost 4, with 5 bases in between.

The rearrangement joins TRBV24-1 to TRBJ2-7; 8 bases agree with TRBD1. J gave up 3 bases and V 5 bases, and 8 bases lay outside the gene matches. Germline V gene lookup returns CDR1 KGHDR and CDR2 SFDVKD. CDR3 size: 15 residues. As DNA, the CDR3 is TGTGCCACCAGTGGTGACACAGGGGGAGGCTACGAGCAGTACTTC. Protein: CATSGDTGGGYEQYF.

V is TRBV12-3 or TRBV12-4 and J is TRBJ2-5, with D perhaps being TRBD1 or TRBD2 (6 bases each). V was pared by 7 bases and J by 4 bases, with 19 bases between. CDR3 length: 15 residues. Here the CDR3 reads CASIADGGRGETQYF. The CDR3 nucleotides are TGTGCCAGCATCGCTGATGGGGGGCGGGGAGAGACCCAGTACTTC.

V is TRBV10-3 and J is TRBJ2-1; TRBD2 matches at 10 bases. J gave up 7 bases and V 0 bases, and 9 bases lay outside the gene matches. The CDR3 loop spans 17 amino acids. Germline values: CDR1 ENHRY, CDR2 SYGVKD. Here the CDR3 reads CAISESIGSSGRNEQFF. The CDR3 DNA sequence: TGTGCCATCAGTGAGTCGATCGGGTCTAGCGGGAGAAATGAGCAGTTCTTC.

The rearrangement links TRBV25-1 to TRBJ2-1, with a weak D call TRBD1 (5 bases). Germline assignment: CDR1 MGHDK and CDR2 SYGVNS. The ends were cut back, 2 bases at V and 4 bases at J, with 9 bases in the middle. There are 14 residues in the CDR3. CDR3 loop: CASSEQGKYNEQFF. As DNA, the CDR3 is TGTGCCAGCAGTGAACAGGGAAAATACAATGAGCAGTTCTTC.

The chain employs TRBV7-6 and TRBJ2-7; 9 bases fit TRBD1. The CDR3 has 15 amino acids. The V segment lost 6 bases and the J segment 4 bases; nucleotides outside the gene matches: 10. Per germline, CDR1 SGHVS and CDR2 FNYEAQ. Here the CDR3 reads CASSTGQGVAYEQYF. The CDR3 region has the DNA TGTGCCAGCAGTACGGGACAGGGTGTTGCATACGAGCAGTACTTC.

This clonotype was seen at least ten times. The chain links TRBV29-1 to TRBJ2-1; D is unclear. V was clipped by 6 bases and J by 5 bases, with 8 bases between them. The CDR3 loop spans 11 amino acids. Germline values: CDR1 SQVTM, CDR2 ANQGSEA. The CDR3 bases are TGCAGCGTAGTCTTCCACAATGAGCAGTTCTTC. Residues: CSVVFHNEQFF.

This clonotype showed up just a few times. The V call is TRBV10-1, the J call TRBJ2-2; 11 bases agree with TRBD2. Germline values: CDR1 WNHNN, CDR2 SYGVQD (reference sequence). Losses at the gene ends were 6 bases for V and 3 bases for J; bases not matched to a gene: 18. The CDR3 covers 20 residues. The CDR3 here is CASRNRRGSGRAIDTGELFF. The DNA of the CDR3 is TGCGCCAGCAGGAATCGAAGGGGTAGCGGGAGGGCCATTGACACCGGGGAGCTGTTTTTT.

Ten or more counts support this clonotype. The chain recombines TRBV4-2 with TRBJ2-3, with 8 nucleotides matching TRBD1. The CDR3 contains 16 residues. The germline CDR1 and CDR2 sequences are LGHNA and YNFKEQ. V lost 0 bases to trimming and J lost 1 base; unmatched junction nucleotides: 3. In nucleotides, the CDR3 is TGTGCCAGCAGCCAAGATCCGGGACAGGGCACAGATACGCAGTATTTT. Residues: CASSQDPGQGTDTQYF.

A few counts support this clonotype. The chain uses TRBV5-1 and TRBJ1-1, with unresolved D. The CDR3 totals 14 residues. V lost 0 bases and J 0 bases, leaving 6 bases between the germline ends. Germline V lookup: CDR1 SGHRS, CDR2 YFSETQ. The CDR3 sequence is CASSLAQVNTEAFF. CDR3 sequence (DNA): TGCGCCAGCAGCTTGGCGCAGGTGAACACTGAAGCTTTCTTT.

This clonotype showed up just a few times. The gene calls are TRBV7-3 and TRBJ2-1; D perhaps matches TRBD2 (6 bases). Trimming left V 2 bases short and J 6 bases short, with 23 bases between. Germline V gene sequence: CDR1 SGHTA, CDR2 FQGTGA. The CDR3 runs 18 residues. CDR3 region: CASSLWNGAVGLLNEQFF. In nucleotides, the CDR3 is TGTGCCAGCAGCTTATGGAACGGAGCTGTGGGACTCCTCAATGAGCAGTTCTTC.